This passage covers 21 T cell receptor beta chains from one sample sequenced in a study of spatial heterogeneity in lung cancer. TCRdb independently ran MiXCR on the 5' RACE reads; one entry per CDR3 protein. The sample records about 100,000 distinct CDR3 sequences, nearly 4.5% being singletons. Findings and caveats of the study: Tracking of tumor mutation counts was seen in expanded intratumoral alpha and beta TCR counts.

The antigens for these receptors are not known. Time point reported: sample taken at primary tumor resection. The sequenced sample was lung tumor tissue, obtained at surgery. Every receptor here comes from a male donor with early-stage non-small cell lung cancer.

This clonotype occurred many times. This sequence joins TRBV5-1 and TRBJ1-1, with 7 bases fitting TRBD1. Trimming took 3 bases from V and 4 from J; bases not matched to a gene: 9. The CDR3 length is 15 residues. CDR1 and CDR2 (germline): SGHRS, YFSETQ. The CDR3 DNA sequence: TGCGCCAGCAGCTCCACAGGGGCGGGACTCACTGAAGCTTTCTTT. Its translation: CASSSTGAGLTEAFF.

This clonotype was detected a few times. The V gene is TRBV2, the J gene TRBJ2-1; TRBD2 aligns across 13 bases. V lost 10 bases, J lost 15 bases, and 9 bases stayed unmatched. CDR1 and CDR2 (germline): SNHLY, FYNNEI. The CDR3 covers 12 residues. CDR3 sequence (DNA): TGTGCCACCCAAACTAGCGGGAGGGCCTCGTTCTTC. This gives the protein CATQTSGRASFF. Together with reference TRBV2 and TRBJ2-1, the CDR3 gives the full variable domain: EPEVTQTPSHQVTQMGQEVILRCVPISNHLYFYWYRQILGQKVEFLVSFYNNEISEKSEIFDDQFSVERPDGSNFTLKIRSTKLEDSAMYFCATQTSGRASFFGPGTRLTVL.

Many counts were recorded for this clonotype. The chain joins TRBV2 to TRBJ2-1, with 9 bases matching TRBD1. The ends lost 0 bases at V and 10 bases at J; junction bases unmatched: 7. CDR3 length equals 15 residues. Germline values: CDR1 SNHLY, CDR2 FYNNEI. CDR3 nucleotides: TGTGCCAGCAGTGAAGCGCTGATGGGGACAGGGGAGCAGTTCTTC. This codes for CASSEALMGTGEQFF.

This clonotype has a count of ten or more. The CDR3 region is CASSETGDNYGYTF. DNA for the CDR3: TGTGCCAGCAGTGAGACAGGGGATAACTATGGCTACACCTTC. The chain employs TRBV28 and TRBJ1-2, with 8 bases that match TRBD1. CDR1 and CDR2 (germline): MDHEN, SYDVKM. This CDR3 has 14 residues. Losses at the gene ends were 5 bases for V and 1 base for J; bases not matched to a gene: 3.

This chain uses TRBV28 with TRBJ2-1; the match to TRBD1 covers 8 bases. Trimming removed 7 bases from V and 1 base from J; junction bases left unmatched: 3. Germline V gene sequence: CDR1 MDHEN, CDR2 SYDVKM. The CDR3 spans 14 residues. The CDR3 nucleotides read TGTGCCAGCACAAGACAGGGGTCCTACAATGAGCAGTTCTTC. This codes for CASTRQGSYNEQFF. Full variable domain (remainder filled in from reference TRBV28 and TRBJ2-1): DVKVTQSSRYLVKRTGEKVFLECVQDMDHENMFWYRQDPGLGLRLIYFSYDVKMKEKGDIPEGYSVSREKKERFSLILESASTNQTSMYLCASTRQGSYNEQFFGPGTRLTVL.

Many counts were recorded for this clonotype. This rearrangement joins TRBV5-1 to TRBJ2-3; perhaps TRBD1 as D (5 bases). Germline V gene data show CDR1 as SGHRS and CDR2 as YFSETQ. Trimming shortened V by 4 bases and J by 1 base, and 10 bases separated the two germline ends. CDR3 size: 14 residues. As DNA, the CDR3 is TGCGCCAGCAGCCCGGAGACAGGCACAGATACGCAGTATTTT. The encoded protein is CASSPETGTDTQYF.

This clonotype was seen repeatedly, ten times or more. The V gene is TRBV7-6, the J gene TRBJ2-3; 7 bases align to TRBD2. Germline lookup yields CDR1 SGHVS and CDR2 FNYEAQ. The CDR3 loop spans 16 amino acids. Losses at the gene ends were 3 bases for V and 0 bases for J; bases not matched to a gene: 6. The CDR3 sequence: CASSFRGGLSTDTQYF. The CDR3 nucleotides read TGTGCCAGCAGCTTCCGCGGGGGACTTAGCACAGATACGCAGTATTTT.

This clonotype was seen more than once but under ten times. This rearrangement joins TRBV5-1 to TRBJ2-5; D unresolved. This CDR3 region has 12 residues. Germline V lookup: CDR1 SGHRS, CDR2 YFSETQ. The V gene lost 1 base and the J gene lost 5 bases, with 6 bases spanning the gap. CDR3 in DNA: TGCGCCAGCAGCTTGATCAGGGAGACCCAGTACTTC. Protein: CASSLIRETQYF. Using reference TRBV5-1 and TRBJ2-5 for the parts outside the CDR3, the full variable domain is KAGVTQTPRYLIKTRGQQVTLSCSPISGHRSVSWYQQTPGQGLQFLFEYFSETQRNKGNFPGRFSGRQFSNSRSEMNVSTLELGDSALYLCASSLIRETQYFGPGTRLLVL.

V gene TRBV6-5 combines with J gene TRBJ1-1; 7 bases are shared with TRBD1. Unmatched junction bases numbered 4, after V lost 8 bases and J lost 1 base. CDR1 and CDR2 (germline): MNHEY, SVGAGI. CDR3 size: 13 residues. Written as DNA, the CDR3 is TGTGCCAGCCTCAGGGGGTCGAACACTGAAGCTTTCTTT. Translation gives CASLRGSNTEAFF.

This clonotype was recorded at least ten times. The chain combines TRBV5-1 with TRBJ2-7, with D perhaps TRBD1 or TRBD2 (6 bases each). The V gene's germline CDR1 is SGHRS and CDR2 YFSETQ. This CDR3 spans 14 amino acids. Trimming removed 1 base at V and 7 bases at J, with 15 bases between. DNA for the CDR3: TGCGCCAGCAGCTTGTCTGGGGGGCTGGGGGAGCAGTACTTC. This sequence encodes CASSLSGGLGEQYF. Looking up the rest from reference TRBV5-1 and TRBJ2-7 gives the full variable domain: KAGVTQTPRYLIKTRGQQVTLSCSPISGHRSVSWYQQTPGQGLQFLFEYFSETQRNKGNFPGRFSGRQFSNSRSEMNVSTLELGDSALYLCASSLSGGLGEQYFGPGTRLTVT.

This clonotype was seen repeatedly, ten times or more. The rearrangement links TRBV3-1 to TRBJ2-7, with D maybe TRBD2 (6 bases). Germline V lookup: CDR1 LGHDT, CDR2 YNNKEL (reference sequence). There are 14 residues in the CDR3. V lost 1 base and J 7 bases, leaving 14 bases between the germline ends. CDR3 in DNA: TGTGCCAGCAGCCAAGGTGGCGGGGCAGGAGAGCAGTACTTC. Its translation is CASSQGGGAGEQYF.

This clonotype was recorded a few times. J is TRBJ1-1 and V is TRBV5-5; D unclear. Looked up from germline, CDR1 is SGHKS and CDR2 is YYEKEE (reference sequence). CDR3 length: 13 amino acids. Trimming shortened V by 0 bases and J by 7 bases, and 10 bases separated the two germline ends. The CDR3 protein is CASSLEVRSEAFF. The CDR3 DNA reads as TGTGCCAGCAGCTTGGAGGTCAGAAGTGAAGCTTTCTTT.

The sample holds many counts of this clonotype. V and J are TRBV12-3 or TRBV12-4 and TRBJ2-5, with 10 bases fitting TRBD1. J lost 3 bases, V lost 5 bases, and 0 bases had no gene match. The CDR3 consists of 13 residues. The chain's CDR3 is CASSGTGEETQYF. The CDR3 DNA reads TGTGCCAGCAGTGGGACAGGGGAAGAGACCCAGTACTTC.

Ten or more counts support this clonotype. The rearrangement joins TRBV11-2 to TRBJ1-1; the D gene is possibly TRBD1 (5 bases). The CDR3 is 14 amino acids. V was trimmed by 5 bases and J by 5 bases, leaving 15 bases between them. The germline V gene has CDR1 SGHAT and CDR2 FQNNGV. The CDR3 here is CASSPWGDGTEAFF. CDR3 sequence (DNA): TGTGCCAGCAGCCCCTGGGGGGATGGTACTGAAGCTTTCTTT. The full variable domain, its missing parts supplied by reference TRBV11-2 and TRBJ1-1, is EAGVAQSPRYKIIEKRQSVAFWCNPISGHATLYWYQQILGQGPKLLIQFQNNGVVDDSQLPKDRFSAERLKGVDSTLKIQPAKLEDSAVYLCASSPWGDGTEAFFGQGTRLTVV.

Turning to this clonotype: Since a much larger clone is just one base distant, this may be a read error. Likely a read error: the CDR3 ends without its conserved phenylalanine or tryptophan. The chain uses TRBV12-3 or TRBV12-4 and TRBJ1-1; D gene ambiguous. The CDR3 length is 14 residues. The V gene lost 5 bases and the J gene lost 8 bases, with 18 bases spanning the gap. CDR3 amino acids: CASSPAGRSSEAFI. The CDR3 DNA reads TGTGCCAGCAGTCCGGCCGGGAGATCTTCCGAAGCTTTCATT.

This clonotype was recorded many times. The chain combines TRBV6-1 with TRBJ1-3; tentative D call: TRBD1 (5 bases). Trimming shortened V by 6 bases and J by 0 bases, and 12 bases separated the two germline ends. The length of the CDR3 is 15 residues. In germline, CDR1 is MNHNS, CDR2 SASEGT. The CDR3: CASREQVNSGNTIYF. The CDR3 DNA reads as TGTGCCAGCAGGGAACAGGTGAACTCTGGAAACACCATATATTTT.

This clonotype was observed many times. The CDR3: CASSLSFDGEQFF. DNA of the CDR3: TGTGCCAGCAGCTTATCATTTGACGGTGAGCAGTTCTTC. The V and J genes are TRBV7-9 and TRBJ2-1, with D unclear. The CDR3 has 13 amino acids. Trimming removed 2 bases at V and 9 bases at J, with 11 bases between. Germline CDR1 and CDR2: SEHNR and FQNEAQ (reference sequence). The full variable domain, with the rest looked up from reference TRBV7-9 and TRBJ2-1, is DTGVSQNPRHKITKRGQNVTFRCDPISEHNRLYWYRQTLGQGPEFLTYFQNEAQLEKSRLLSDRFSAERPKGSFSTLEIQRTEQGDSAMYLCASSLSFDGEQFFGPGTRLTVL.

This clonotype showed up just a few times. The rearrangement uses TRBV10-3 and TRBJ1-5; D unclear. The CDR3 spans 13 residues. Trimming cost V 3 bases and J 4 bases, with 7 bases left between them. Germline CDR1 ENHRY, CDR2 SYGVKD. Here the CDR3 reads CAISESGNQPQHF. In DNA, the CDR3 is TGTGCCATCAGTGAATCCGGTAATCAGCCCCAGCATTTT.

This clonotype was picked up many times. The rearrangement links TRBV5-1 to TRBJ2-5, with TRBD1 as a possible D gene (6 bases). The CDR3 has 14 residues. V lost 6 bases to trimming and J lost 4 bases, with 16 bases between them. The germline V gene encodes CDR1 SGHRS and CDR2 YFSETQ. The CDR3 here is CASTTLDSSETQYF. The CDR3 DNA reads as TGCGCCAGCACTACCCTGGACAGTTCAGAGACCCAGTACTTC.

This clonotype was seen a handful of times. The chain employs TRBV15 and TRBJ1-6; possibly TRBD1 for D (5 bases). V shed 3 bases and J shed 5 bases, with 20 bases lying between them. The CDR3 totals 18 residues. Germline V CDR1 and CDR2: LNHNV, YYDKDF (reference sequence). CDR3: CATSRAPVGDFDNSPLHF. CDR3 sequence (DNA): TGTGCCACCAGCAGGGCCCCGGTAGGGGATTTTGATAATTCACCCCTCCACTTT.

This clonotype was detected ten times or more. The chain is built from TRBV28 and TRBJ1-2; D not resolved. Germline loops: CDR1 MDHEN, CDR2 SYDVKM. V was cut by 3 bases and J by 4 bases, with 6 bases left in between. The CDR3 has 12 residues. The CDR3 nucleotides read TGTGCCAGCAGTTTGACCGGCTATGGCTACACCTTC. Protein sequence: CASSLTGYGYTF.